The clone carrying this TCR beta chain was recorded once. In the study's own analysis: Amplified reference gene primers provided the basis for estimating nucleated cell counts. Profiled with immunoSEQ multiplex PCR; TCRdb holds only in-frame clones, not every one. V and J calls and clone size are copied from that table; D and trimming were computed from the DNA. The data show nearly 400,000 clones, around nine tenths seen once. This entry belongs to a study of blood T cell repertoires in COVID-19. About the study: COVID-19 samples collected from the United States, Italy and Spain covered acute and convalescent phases. T cells, B-cell-depleted T cells, or PBMCs supplied cDNA or gDNA.

The J segment lost 3 bases and the V segment lost 3 bases, leaving 7 bases of the junction unmatched. The CDR3 extends over 15 amino acids. Germline loops: CDR1 LGHDT, CDR2 YNNKEL (reference sequence). The origin of this receptor is a woman aged 30 to 39 who had recovered from COVID-19. Sequences were obtained from PBMCs or T cells enriched from blood (not recorded which). The chain has TRBV3-1 (or the pseudogene TRBV3-2) and TRBJ1-1; 7 bases line up with TRBD1. The CDR3 nucleotides are TGTGCCAGCAGCCAGGGGGACAGAGACGACACTGAAGCTTTCTTT. It codes for CASSQGDRDDTEAFF.